The text below deals with one T cell receptor (beta chain). RNA, at roughly 0.45 to 1 ug, was reverse transcribed with random hexamers. One entry per CDR3 protein, called by TCRdb with MiXCR from the immunoSEQ multiplex PCR reads. The sample shows about 140,000 distinct CDR3 sequences, around 94% of them seen only once. This record comes from a study of CD8 T cells in Susac syndrome. Germline-derived CDR1 and CDR2 are SGDLS and YYNGEE. The CDR3 is 14 residues long. V was pared by 2 bases and J by 5 bases, with 5 bases of the junction left unmatched. TCR beta sequencing was performed on blood CD8+ and CD4+ T cells. FACS enriched CD8+ TEMRA cells, while bulk CD8+ and CD4+ were negatively isolated.

This sequence joins TRBV9 and TRBJ2-5, with 8 nucleotides matching TRBD1. The receptor comes from a human donor in good health. The material sequenced was CD8+ T cells from PBMCs. In DNA form, the CDR3 reads TGTGCCAGCAGCGTCGCGACAGGGGAGGAGACCCAGTACTTC. It is translated as CASSVATGEETQYF. The variable domain in full, completed from reference TRBV9 and TRBJ2-5, reads DSGVTQTPKHLITATGQRVTLRCSPRSGDLSVYWYQQSLDQGLQFLIQYYNGEERAKGNILERFSAQQFPDLHSELNLSSLELGDSALYFCASSVATGEETQYFGPGTRLLVL.